This T cell receptor beta chain was identified in a study of cytomegalovirus exposure and HLA in healthy donors. The CDR3 sequence is 13 residues long. The V end lost 4 bases, the J end lost 4 bases, and 13 bases lay between the germline ends. From germline, CDR1 is SQVTM and CDR2 ANQGSEA. Produced via immunoSEQ multiplex PCR; TCRdb's table is partial and in-frame only. The data show 65,000 to 80,000 clones, with 85% to 95% seen just once and roughly 2.1% held by the top ten. This sequence originates from a woman aged 18-29 years in good health and CMV-seronegative. The sample taken for sequencing was PBMCs. The chain uses TRBV29-1 and TRBJ1-1; a weak D match, TRBD1 (6 bases). The CDR3 nucleotides read TGCAGCGTTGGGGGACGAGGGGGCACTGAAGCTTTCTTT. Residues: CSVGGRGGTEAFF.